These 24 T cell receptor beta chains came from one sample sequenced in a study of human T cells and chemical hapten exposure. Each CDR3 protein is one row after TCRdb ran MiXCR on the RACE reads. This table holds roughly 380,000 distinct CDR3 sequences, about 4.8% found once. Described time point: patch test 1, 2 weeks after DPC sensitization. Treatment noted: therapeutic diphenylcyclopropenone sensitization with weekly scalp DPC. This sample comprised whole blood, obtained in connection with sensitization to the hapten diphenylcyclopropenone (DPC). These TCRs come from a woman aged 50 to 65 with alopecia areata. Some clones in this sample may be carry-over from other donors' samples.

The V call is TRBV6-5, the J call TRBJ2-2; 10 nucleotides line up with TRBD2. V lost 7 bases to trimming and J lost 7 bases; unmatched junction nucleotides: 9. This CDR3 comprises 15 residues. Germline values: CDR1 MNHEY, CDR2 SVGAGI. The CDR3 is CASISGTSAGGELFF. As DNA, the CDR3 is TGTGCCAGCATTTCCGGGACTAGCGCAGGCGGGGAGCTGTTTTTT.

This clonotype turned up a few times. The rearrangement uses TRBV7-8 and TRBJ1-5; 8 bases align to TRBD1. The germline gives CDR1 SGHVS, CDR2 FQNEAQ. This CDR3 region has 16 residues. Trimming cost V 5 bases and J 4 bases; bases outside gene matches: 10. The chain's CDR3 is CASSHKTGDWNQPQHF. The CDR3 nucleotides read TGTGCCAGCAGCCATAAGACAGGGGATTGGAATCAGCCCCAGCATTTT.

This clonotype was recorded a few times. The chain uses TRBV12-3 or TRBV12-4 and TRBJ2-1, with TRBD1 identical over 8 bases. The CDR3 runs to 16 residues. The trim removed 1 base at V and 4 bases at J, leaving 6 bases unmatched. Written as DNA, the CDR3 is TGTGCCAGCAGTTTAGAGACAGGGGCTTTGTACAATGAGCAGTTCTTC. It translates to CASSLETGALYNEQFF.

This clonotype was detected many times. The chain has TRBV6-5 and TRBJ1-1, with 7 bases aligning to TRBD1. The CDR3 is made up of 16 amino acids. V shed 0 bases and J 5 bases; nucleotides not matched to a gene: 9. Germline V lookup: CDR1 MNHEY, CDR2 SVGAGI. The CDR3 spells CASSYSGDRVYTEAFF. The DNA for the CDR3 is TGTGCCAGCAGTTACTCAGGCGACAGGGTTTATACTGAAGCTTTCTTT.

This clonotype was picked up many times. This chain links TRBV4-3 with TRBJ1-1; D may be TRBD1 (5 bases). CDR1 is LGHNA and CDR2 is YSLEER in the germline V gene. V was clipped by 4 bases and J by 8 bases, with 14 bases between them. The CDR3 spans 13 residues. The CDR3 region has the DNA TGCGCCAGCAGCCCCTTCCAGGGAGGGGAAGCTTTCTTT. Translating gives CASSPFQGGEAFF.

There are a few counts of this clonotype. The CDR3 DNA follows: TGTGCCAGCAGCCCTTACAGGGAATCCCACTACGAGCAGTACTTC. This codes for CASSPYRESHYEQYF. The genes are TRBV6-5 and TRBJ2-7; TRBD1 is a possible D gene (6 bases). The CDR3 extends over 15 amino acids. Trimming shortened V by 6 bases and J by 3 bases, and 18 bases separated the two germline ends. In germline, CDR1 is MNHEY, CDR2 SVGAGI.

This clonotype occurred many times. V and J are TRBV14 and TRBJ2-1, with D possibly called TRBD1 or TRBD2 (5 bases each). Germline CDR1 is SGHDN and CDR2 is FVKESK. V was shortened by 2 bases and J by 1 base, with 18 bases between the two germline ends. This CDR3 is 18 amino acids long. CDR3 protein: CASSQLSRRDQSYNEQFF. As DNA, the CDR3 is TGTGCCAGCAGCCAACTCAGTCGCCGGGACCAATCCTACAATGAGCAGTTCTTC.

This clonotype was recorded a few times. The chain has TRBV12-3 or TRBV12-4 and TRBJ1-1; TRBD1 is a possible D gene (5 bases). The CDR3 sequence is 12 residues long. V was cut by 11 bases and J by 6 bases, with 16 bases left in between. The CDR3 nucleotides read TGTGCCTCGGCCGGGGGAACGGCTGAAGCTTTCTTT. It codes for CASAGGTAEAFF.

Details on this clonotype: A read error is possible here, since a much larger clone lies one base away. The V and J genes are TRBV6-2 or TRBV6-3 and TRBJ2-3; D may be TRBD2 (6 bases). Trimming took off 6 bases at V and 1 base at J, with 11 bases between the two ends. Looked up from germline, CDR1 is MNHEY and CDR2 is SVGEGT. This CDR3 is 14 amino acids long. The DNA for the CDR3 is TGTGCCAGCAGGCAGGGACTCCGCACAGATACGCAGTATTTT. Its translation is CASRQGLRTDTQYF.

This clonotype was counted ten times or more. The J gene is TRBJ2-7, the V gene TRBV6-5; the match to TRBD2 covers 12 bases. The junction had 8 bases not matched to a gene; V was cut back by 6 bases and J by 2 bases. Germline V gene sequence: CDR1 MNHEY, CDR2 SVGAGI. This CDR3 region has 16 residues. The CDR3 protein is CASSTRLAGAPYEQYF. Here the CDR3 DNA reads TGTGCCAGCAGCACTCGACTAGCGGGAGCCCCCTACGAGCAGTACTTC.

This sequence joins TRBV9 and TRBJ2-1; D ambiguous. CDR1 SGDLS and CDR2 YYNGEE come from the germline V gene. The CDR3 covers 15 residues. Trimming shortened V by 0 bases and J by 3 bases, and 10 bases separated the two germline ends. The CDR3 loop reads CASSVDWGDYNEQFF. In DNA, the CDR3 is TGTGCCAGCAGCGTAGACTGGGGTGACTACAATGAGCAGTTCTTC.

The chain has TRBV6-5 and TRBJ2-7; TRBD1 matches at 8 bases. Trimming cost V 5 bases and J 2 bases; bases outside gene matches: 8. Looked up from germline, CDR1 is MNHEY and CDR2 is SVGAGI. The CDR3 totals 15 residues. The CDR3 region is CASSRGQGRPYEQYF. DNA of the CDR3: TGTGCCAGCAGTCGAGGACAGGGAAGACCCTACGAGCAGTACTTC.

Ten or more counts support this clonotype. The chain is built from TRBV29-1 and TRBJ2-1, with 10 bases aligning to TRBD1. Germline V gene sequence: CDR1 SQVTM, CDR2 ANQGSEA. With 0 bases clipped from V and 7 bases from J, the junction kept 12 bases outside the gene matches. CDR3 length: 17 residues. The CDR3 bases are TGCAGCGTTGAAGAACAGGGTTGGACAGGGGGGTTAAATGAGCAGTTCTTC. This translates into CSVEEQGWTGGLNEQFF.

This clonotype was picked up many times. The V gene is TRBV20-1, the J gene TRBJ1-1; D remains unclear. Germline CDR1 DFQATT, CDR2 SNEGSKA (reference sequence). The CDR3 has 13 amino acids. V lost 0 bases and J lost 3, with 8 bases in between. The CDR3 loop is CSARDLQYTEAFF. The CDR3 DNA is TGCAGTGCTAGAGATTTGCAGTACACTGAAGCTTTCTTT.

This clonotype has ten or more counts. The chain combines TRBV29-1 with TRBJ2-3; 10 positions agree with TRBD2. The V and J ends lost 4 bases and 1 base, in that order; junction bases with no gene match: 2. Germline values: CDR1 SQVTM, CDR2 ANQGSEA. The length of the CDR3 is 14 residues. CDR3 in DNA: TGCAGCGTTGCCGGGACTAGCGGCACAGATACGCAGTATTTT. Residues: CSVAGTSGTDTQYF.

This clonotype occurred a few times. This sequence joins TRBV5-1 and TRBJ1-3; D unresolved. The CDR3 has 16 residues. The V gene lost 0 bases and the J gene lost 0 bases, with 10 bases spanning the gap. Germline V CDR1 and CDR2: SGHRS, YFSETQ. The CDR3 spells CASSLEGRSSGNTIYF. CDR3 coding DNA: TGCGCCAGCAGCTTGGAAGGCAGGAGCTCTGGAAACACCATATATTTT.

The chain is built from TRBV6-1 and TRBJ1-1, with TRBD1 as a possible D gene (5 bases). The CDR3 is made up of 13 amino acids. V was shortened by 8 bases and J by 3 bases, with 13 bases between the two germline ends. The germline CDR1 and CDR2 sequences are MNHNS and SASEGT. Here the CDR3 DNA reads TGTGCCAGCGTGAGGGGAACGGACACTGAAGCTTTCTTT. Its translation is CASVRGTDTEAFF.

The chain employs TRBV20-1 and TRBJ1-5; D gene unclear. The CDR3 totals 14 residues. Germline V CDR1 and CDR2: DFQATT, SNEGSKA (reference sequence). V lost 6 bases and J 1 base, leaving 13 bases between the germline ends. CDR3 sequence (DNA): TGCAGTGCGAAACCAGGCCTAAGCAATCAGCCCCAGCATTTT. Translation gives CSAKPGLSNQPQHF.

This chain links TRBV27 with TRBJ2-7; D perhaps matches TRBD1 (5 bases). Germline loops: CDR1 MNHEY, CDR2 SMNVEV (reference sequence). This CDR3 contains 13 residues. V lost 8 bases and J lost 3, with 14 bases in between. CDR3 amino acids: CASGLIGVYEQYF. The CDR3 nucleotides read TGTGCCAGCGGGCTTATAGGGGTCTACGAGCAGTACTTC.

Many counts were recorded for this clonotype. The V call is TRBV7-6, the J call TRBJ2-7; D not resolved. CDR1 SGHVS and CDR2 FNYEAQ come from the germline V gene. The CDR3 spans 13 residues. Trimming pared 5 bases from V and 2 bases from J, leaving 10 bases between. The CDR3 nucleotides read TGTGCCAGCAGCCCCTATGGGGCCTACGAGCAGTACTTC. This gives the protein CASSPYGAYEQYF.

This clonotype came up a few times. V is TRBV14 and J is TRBJ2-2; no reliable D call. Germline CDR1 reads SGHDN; CDR2 reads FVKESK. The V gene lost 4 bases and the J gene lost 8 bases, with 11 bases spanning the gap. CDR3 length: 13 residues. CDR3 coding DNA: TGTGCCAGCAGCCCTCACCCGGCTGGGGAGCTGTTTTTT. It specifies CASSPHPAGELFF.

This clonotype was seen a few times. V is TRBV5-1 and J is TRBJ2-2, with D possibly matching TRBD2 (5 bases). CDR1 is SGHRS, CDR2 YFSETQ, per germline. The germline V and J ends were trimmed by 5 bases and 2 bases, with 7 bases remaining between them. The CDR3 contains 13 residues. In nucleotides, the CDR3 is TGCGCCAGCAGTGGGAGAAACACCGGGGAGCTGTTTTTT. Translated: CASSGRNTGELFF.

This clonotype has a handful of counts. CDR3 protein: CSASSRQWGSPLHF. CDR3 sequence (DNA): TGCAGTGCCTCAAGTAGACAGTGGGGATCACCCCTCCACTTT. The V call is TRBV20-1, the J call TRBJ1-6; weak D call: TRBD1 (5 bases). Trimming took 6 bases from V and 10 from J, leaving 19 bases between them. In germline, CDR1 is DFQATT, CDR2 SNEGSKA (reference sequence). The CDR3 length is 14 residues.

The sample holds a few counts of this clonotype. The chain uses TRBV5-4 and TRBJ2-6; D uncertain. V shed 3 bases and J shed 2 bases, with 9 bases lying between them. Germline CDR1 reads SGHNT; CDR2 reads YYREEE (reference sequence). This CDR3 spans 15 amino acids. CDR3 coding DNA: TGTGCCAGCAGCTCAAGAATAACTGGGGCCAACGTCCTGACTTTC. Its protein is CASSSRITGANVLTF.